This TCR beta chain was sequenced during a study of cytomegalovirus exposure and HLA in healthy donors. Study-wide results and limits: In a later analysis, an Asian-associated ancestry cluster reportedly showed fewer N-insertions than the approximately 610-donor mean. Several V segments, TRBV6-2 and TRBV6-3 among them, could not be told apart and were dropped. At a 0.05 false discovery rate, a later analysis found some 17,000 TCR beta sequences to be associated with HLA alleles.

The PCR employed 60 Vbeta primers together with 13 Jbeta primers. Method: immunoSEQ multiplex PCR; TCRdb's copy keeps in-frame clones and lacks some. This sample has some 130,000 clones; less than 80% occur once, and the top ten carry approximately 6.2%. The CDR3 has 16 amino acids. Germline loops: CDR1 SGHRS, CDR2 YFSETQ. Trimming took 2 bases from V and 1 from J; bases not matched to a gene: 6. Concerning this clone itself: Its antigen is not known.

Sequencing used PBMCs. This sequence originates from a man between 35 and 55 years old in good health and CMV-seropositive. The chain couples TRBV5-1 to TRBJ2-3, with 8 bases aligning to TRBD2. Here the CDR3 reads CASSFDPGGRTDTQYF. The DNA for the CDR3 is TGCGCCAGCAGCTTTGATCCGGGAGGGCGCACAGATACGCAGTATTTT.